This T cell receptor (beta chain) came from a study of blood T cell repertoires in COVID-19 (dated by TCRdb to 2020 to 2021). In the study overall: Samples covering the acute and convalescent phases of COVID-19 were provided by collaborators in the United States, Italy and Spain. Samples came from the ongoing ImmuneRACE study (first 160 participants) plus 1,254 subjects from 6 global collaborators. HLA class I and class II types, where available, came from metadata supplied by the sample provider rather than from assay-based typing. Subjects who had been exposed to COVID-19, were actively infected with it, or had recovered from it provided the deeply sampled blood TCRbeta repertoires that made up the dataset. The prospective study material was composed of cDNA or gDNA derived from T cells, B-cell-depleted T cells, or PBMCs. A de-identified subject ID, COVID-19 status, age in years and sex were almost always included in the sample metadata. A freely available public database, intended as a resource for researchers studying the immune response to SARS-CoV-2, is where the repertoires were released. What the work shows at the level of the full study, not this receptor alone: The amount of clinical and demographic metadata varied by source and participant and was provided uncurated.

The germline ends are 9 bases apart after V is trimmed by 1 base and J by 2 bases. Looking up the germline V gene yields CDR1 SGHDT and CDR2 YYEEEE. The CDR3 runs 14 residues from the cysteine to the phenylalanine. Only the CDR3 part of the read is kept: 42 bases, read in frame from the first base. In the prospective study, participants were about 18 to 95 years old, resided in about two dozen geographic areas of the United States, and were enrolled through a virtual design. Cohort assignment in the prospective study relied on participant-reported clinical history from a screening survey and a study questionnaire. Recovered participants in ImmuneRACE Cohort 3 were defined by two consecutive negative NP/OP PCR tests, clearance by a healthcare professional, or resolution of symptoms. Each participant in the prospective study had whole blood, serum and a nasopharyngeal or oropharyngeal swab collected by mobile phlebotomists. Additional blood draws and questionnaires over a 2-month period could optionally be provided by prospective study participants. Prospective study blood samples were shipped either frozen or at room temperature before DNA extraction.

As to this clone: Its antigen is unknown. No base-level quality is on record; no much larger clone is a single base apart.

The immunoSEQ Assay, a bias-controlled multiplex PCR, was used to amplify TCRbeta CDR3 regions from genomic DNA. The authors processed their data as follows. Nucleated cell counts per sample were estimated from amplification of reference gene primers within the assay. To quantify the absolute abundance of each unique TCRbeta CDR3 rearrangement, sequence reads were collapsed and filtered. For each sample, productive Simpson clonality was calculated as the square root of Simpson's diversity index over productive rearrangements. Imported from immuneACCESS, the table was reduced by TCRdb to in-frame sequences with V and J called. These copies leave out some clones; in studies compared against another copy, an unresolved V gene accounts for under half, and the cause of the remainder is not known. That table is the source of V, J and clone size, and D and trimming were worked out from the DNA. The sample table records around 370,000 clones; around nine tenths of these occur just once. Roughly 1.2% of the sample lies in the top ten.

The sequenced sample consisted of PBMCs or T cells enriched from blood (not recorded which). The TCR comes from a woman younger than 35 who had recovered from COVID-19. Recombination joined TRBV5-6 with TRBJ1-1; the D gene remains uncertain. The CDR3 corresponds to CASSLQLINTEAFF. Read as DNA, the sequence is TGTGCCAGCAGCTTGCAACTCATTAACACTGAAGCTTTCTTT. Reference TRBV5-6 and TRBJ1-1 genes cover what lies past the CDR3, so the full variable domain is DAGVTQSPTHLIKTRGQQVTLRCSPKSGHDTVSWYQQALGQGPQFIFQYYEEEERQRGNFPDRFSGHQFPNYSSELNVNALLLGDSALYLCASSLQLINTEAFFGQGTRLTVV.